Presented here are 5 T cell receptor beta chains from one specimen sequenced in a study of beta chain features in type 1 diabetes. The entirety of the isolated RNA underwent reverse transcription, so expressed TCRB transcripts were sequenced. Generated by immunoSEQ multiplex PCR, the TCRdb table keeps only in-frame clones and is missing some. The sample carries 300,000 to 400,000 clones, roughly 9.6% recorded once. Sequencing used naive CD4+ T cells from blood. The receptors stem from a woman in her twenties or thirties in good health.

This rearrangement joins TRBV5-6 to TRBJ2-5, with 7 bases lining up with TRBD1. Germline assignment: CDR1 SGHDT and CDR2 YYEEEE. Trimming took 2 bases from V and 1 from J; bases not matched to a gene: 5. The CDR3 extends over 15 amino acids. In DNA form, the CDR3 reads TGTGCCAGCAGCTTACTGACAGGGTCCCAAGAGACCCAGTACTTC. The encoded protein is CASSLLTGSQETQYF.

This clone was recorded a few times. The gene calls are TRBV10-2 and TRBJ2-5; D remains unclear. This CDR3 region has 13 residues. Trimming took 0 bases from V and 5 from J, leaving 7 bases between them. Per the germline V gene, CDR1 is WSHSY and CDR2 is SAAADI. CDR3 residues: CASSESAGETQYF. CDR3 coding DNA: TGCGCCAGCAGTGAGTCCGCCGGGGAGACCCAGTACTTC.

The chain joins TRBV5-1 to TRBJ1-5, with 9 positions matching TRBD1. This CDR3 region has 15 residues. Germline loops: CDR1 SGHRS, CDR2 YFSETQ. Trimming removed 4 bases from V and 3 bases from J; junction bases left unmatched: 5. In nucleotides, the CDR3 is TGCGCCAGCAGCCTGGGACAGGGTGACAATCAGCCCCAGCATTTT. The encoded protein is CASSLGQGDNQPQHF.

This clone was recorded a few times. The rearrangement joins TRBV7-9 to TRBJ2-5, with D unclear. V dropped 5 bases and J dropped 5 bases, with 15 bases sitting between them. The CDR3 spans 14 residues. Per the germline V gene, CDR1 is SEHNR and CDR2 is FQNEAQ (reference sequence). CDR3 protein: CASSPRTREETQYF. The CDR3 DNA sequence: TGTGCCAGCAGCCCCCGCACCCGAGAGGAGACCCAGTACTTC. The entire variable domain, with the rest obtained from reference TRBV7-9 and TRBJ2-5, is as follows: DTGVSQNPRHKITKRGQNVTFRCDPISEHNRLYWYRQTLGQGPEFLTYFQNEAQLEKSRLLSDRFSAERPKGSFSTLEIQRTEQGDSAMYLCASSPRTREETQYFGPGTRLLVL.

CDR3 sequence reads: CASSLSDGGVYEQYF. The DNA of the CDR3 is TGTGCCAGCAGTTTATCGGACGGGGGGGTCTACGAGCAGTACTTC. This rearrangement joins TRBV28 to TRBJ2-5, with 8 bases fitting TRBD2. The J call is doubtful: the DNA matches TRBJ2-7 better. The CDR3 contains 15 residues. Germline V gene lookup returns CDR1 MDHEN and CDR2 SYDVKM.